This entry lists 24 T cell receptor beta chains sequenced from one sample in a study of shared clonotypes between healthy human individuals. Sequenced by immunoSEQ multiplex PCR; TCRdb stores in-frame clones only, minus some. The data contain some 510,000 clones, 60% to 85% of them singletons. The specimen sequenced was PBMCs. The source is a woman aged 40 to 55 in good health. Some clones in this sample may be carry-over from other donors' samples.

The genes are TRBV4-2 and TRBJ1-2; D ambiguous. There are 15 residues in the CDR3. Germline V gene data show CDR1 as LGHNA and CDR2 as YNFKEQ. The V and J ends lost 2 bases and 0 bases respectively, with 10 bases between them. CDR3 nucleotide sequence: TGTGCCAGCAGCCAACAGACCGGGGCTAACTATGGCTACACCTTC. Encoded protein: CASSQQTGANYGYTF.

The chain joins TRBV7-9 to TRBJ1-3; D is ambiguous. Germline lookup yields CDR1 SEHNR and CDR2 FQNEAQ (reference sequence). CDR3 length: 14 amino acids. The V end was cut by 3 bases, the J end by 4 bases, with 10 bases between. The CDR3 bases are TGTGCCAGCAGCTTTTGGGAAGGGGGAAACACCATATATTTT. Translation: CASSFWEGGNTIYF.

V usage is TRBV5-4 and J usage is TRBJ2-3; possible D gene TRBD2, 6 bases. Trimming took 4 bases from V and 2 from J, leaving 14 bases between them. CDR3 length: 15 residues. Germline CDR1 and CDR2: SGHNT and YYREEE (reference sequence). The CDR3 nucleotides read TGTGCCAGCAGCATCGGACTACCTTCCACAGATACGCAGTATTTT. This encodes CASSIGLPSTDTQYF.

The chain recombines TRBV29-1 with TRBJ1-2; possibly TRBD1 for D (5 bases). This CDR3 has 11 residues. Germline CDR1 is SQVTM and CDR2 is ANQGSEA. V lost 5 bases and J 2 bases, leaving 6 bases between the germline ends. CDR3 nucleotides: TGCAGCGTTAGGGACAACTATGGCTACACCTTC. It yields the protein CSVRDNYGYTF.

The chain is built from TRBV7-2 and TRBJ1-2; D is ambiguous. V lost 0 bases and J lost 5, with 13 bases in between. The CDR3 is 15 residues long. Germline CDR1 and CDR2: SGHTA and FQGNSA. This chain's CDR3 is CASSLAPRYHYGYTF. The CDR3 region has the DNA TGTGCCAGCAGCTTAGCCCCCAGGTACCATTATGGCTACACCTTC.

V is TRBV2 and J is TRBJ2-7; D unresolved. Trimming removed 6 bases from V and 2 bases from J, with 8 bases in between. From germline, CDR1 is SNHLY and CDR2 FYNNEI. The CDR3 is 12 residues long. The CDR3 here is CASRGTTYEQYF. DNA of the CDR3: TGTGCCAGCAGAGGCACAACCTACGAGCAGTACTTC. The full variable domain, in which reference TRBV2 and TRBJ2-7 provide the parts outside the CDR3, is EPEVTQTPSHQVTQMGQEVILRCVPISNHLYFYWYRQILGQKVEFLVSFYNNEISEKSEIFDDQFSVERPDGSNFTLKIRSTKLEDSAMYFCASRGTTYEQYFGPGTRLTVT.

This clone was counted a few times. J is TRBJ2-7 and V is TRBV10-3; D not certain. Germline V gene sequence: CDR1 ENHRY, CDR2 SYGVKD. The CDR3 consists of 12 residues. V was shortened by 1 base and J by 6 bases, with 7 bases between the two germline ends. The CDR3 nucleotides are TGTGCCATCAGTGAGTTGCTAGGCGAGCAGTACTTC. Translation: CAISELLGEQYF.

The V gene is TRBV21-1, the J gene TRBJ2-5; whether TRBD2, the table's D call, matches the DNA was not checked. TRBV21-1 is noted as a pseudogene. This CDR3 comprises 18 residues. CDR3 nucleotide sequence: TGTGCCAGCAGCAAGGGGAGATCAACTAGCGGGATAGGGGAGACCCAGTACTTC. As protein: CASSKGRSTSGIGETQYF.

The V and J genes are TRBV2 and TRBJ1-2; D not certain. The CDR3 runs 13 residues. Trimming left V 11 bases short and J 6 bases short, with 19 bases between. Germline V gives CDR1 SNHLY, CDR2 FYNNEI. The DNA of the CDR3 is TGTGCCGGCATTGGGCCCGACGGGAATGGCTACACCTTC. It encodes CAGIGPDGNGYTF.

This clone was detected a few times. The CDR3 loop reads CASSPPGRGSNQPQHF. Written as DNA, the CDR3 is TGTGCCAGCTCACCACCGGGCAGGGGTAGCAATCAGCCCCAGCATTTT. This chain links TRBV18 with TRBJ1-5, with a possible D match to TRBD1 (6 bases). CDR1 KGHSH and CDR2 LQKENI come from the germline V gene. Trimming left V 0 bases short and J 0 bases short, with 9 bases between. This CDR3 is built from 16 residues.

The chain carries TRBV19 and TRBJ2-3, with 7 nucleotides matching TRBD1. Trimming cost V 0 bases and J 1 base; bases outside gene matches: 10. This CDR3 is 18 amino acids long. Looked up from germline, CDR1 is LNHDA and CDR2 is SQIVND (reference sequence). The CDR3 nucleotides read TGTGCCAGTAGTATAGAGACCCCAGGGGGAGTGGGCACAGATACGCAGTATTTT. Translation: CASSIETPGGVGTDTQYF.

The chain combines TRBV9 with TRBJ2-3, with 9 bases fitting TRBD1. Trimming removed 0 bases from V and 4 bases from J; junction bases left unmatched: 6. Germline lookup yields CDR1 SGDLS and CDR2 YYNGEE. CDR3 length equals 16 residues. CDR3 nucleotides: TGTGCCAGCAGCGTAGCCGGGACAGGGTTGCCAGATACGCAGTATTTT. This codes for CASSVAGTGLPDTQYF.

The chain is built from TRBV2 and TRBJ2-3, with D maybe TRBD2 (5 bases). CDR1 and CDR2 (germline): SNHLY, FYNNEI. This CDR3 contains 12 residues. V shed 8 bases and J shed 5 bases, with 11 bases lying between them. The CDR3 loop is CASRGEGDTQYF. CDR3 bases: TGTGCCAGCCGGGGAGAAGGAGATACGCAGTATTTT.

The J gene is TRBJ1-1, the V gene TRBV19, with TRBD1 matching over 7 bases. The CDR3 consists of 18 residues. Per germline, CDR1 LNHDA and CDR2 SQIVND (reference sequence). Losses at the gene ends were 7 bases for V and 3 bases for J; bases not matched to a gene: 20. This chain's CDR3 is CASTPLGQDLSIYTEAFF. The DNA of the CDR3 is TGTGCCAGTACCCCGCTCGGACAGGACCTTAGTATTTACACTGAAGCTTTCTTT.

The rearrangement joins TRBV27 to TRBJ1-2; perhaps TRBD1 as D (6 bases). The CDR3 is made up of 15 amino acids. The germline V gene encodes CDR1 MNHEY and CDR2 SMNVEV (reference sequence). Between the trimmed V and J ends, which lost 2 bases and 4 bases, there was a span of 14 bases. The CDR3, as DNA: TGTGCCAGCAGTTTAAATGGGGGGCATAGCTATGGCTACACCTTC. Residues: CASSLNGGHSYGYTF.

The J gene is TRBJ2-1, the V gene TRBV4-1; TRBD2 aligns across 8 bases. The V gene end was trimmed by 4 bases and the J gene end by 5 bases; junction bases not matched to a gene: 10. CDR1 is MGHRA and CDR2 is YSYEKL in the germline V gene. The CDR3 is 16 amino acids. The CDR3 is CASSRASGRINNEQFF. The CDR3, as DNA: TGCGCCAGCAGCCGCGCTAGCGGGCGGATAAACAATGAGCAGTTCTTC.

The J gene is TRBJ1-5, the V gene TRBV28; D is ambiguous. The CDR3 sequence is 13 residues long. V lost 3 bases and J lost 8, with 11 bases in between. Germline CDR1 MDHEN, CDR2 SYDVKM. CDR3 nucleotide sequence: TGTGCCAGCAGTTTTCGGAGTTGGGAGCCCCAGCATTTT. This sequence encodes CASSFRSWEPQHF.

The chain joins TRBV5-1 to TRBJ2-2; maybe TRBD2 (6 bases). The ends were cut back, 1 base at V and 6 bases at J, with 7 bases in the middle. CDR3 length: 13 amino acids. Germline V gives CDR1 SGHRS, CDR2 YFSETQ. CDR3 amino acids: CASSLSGAGELFF. CDR3 DNA: TGCGCCAGCAGCTTGTCGGGAGCCGGGGAGCTGTTTTTT.

This sequence joins TRBV5-6 and TRBJ2-1, with D possibly TRBD1 on 6 matching bases. Trimming stripped 0 bases from V and 4 bases from J, with 11 bases between. The CDR3 is 15 residues long. CDR1 and CDR2 from the germline V gene are SGHDT and YYEEEE. The CDR3 DNA is TGTGCCAGCAGCTTGGGTCCCCAGGGGTACAATGAGCAGTTCTTC. Translated: CASSLGPQGYNEQFF.

The CDR3, as DNA: TGCGCCAGCAGCCCCCGGTCAGGGGGCCTCGAGCAGTACTTC. This encodes CASSPRSGGLEQYF. This chain joins TRBV5-1 and TRBJ2-7, with TRBD1 identical over 8 bases. This CDR3 is built from 14 residues. Germline V CDR1 and CDR2: SGHRS, YFSETQ. V dropped 4 bases and J dropped 6; count of bases not matched to a gene: 9.

Points on this clone: A junction end diverges from the germline sequence, so it may reflect a read error. The chain combines TRBV7-9 with TRBJ2-1; TRBD2 matches at 7 bases. In germline, CDR1 is SEHNR, CDR2 FQNEAQ (reference sequence). This CDR3 contains 15 residues. CDR3 amino acids: CASRLGLAEANEQFF. The CDR3 nucleotides are TGTGCCAGCAGATTAGGGCTAGCGGAGGCGAATGAGCAGTTCTTC.

This chain uses TRBV27 with TRBJ2-5, with D unclear. Trimming cost V 0 bases and J 3 bases, with 17 bases left between them. Looked up from germline, CDR1 is MNHEY and CDR2 is SMNVEV (reference sequence). The length of the CDR3 is 17 residues. CDR3 amino acids: CASSLSVISKGKETQYF. The DNA for the CDR3 is TGTGCCAGCAGTTTATCGGTAATCTCAAAGGGCAAAGAGACCCAGTACTTC.

The rearrangement uses TRBV27 and TRBJ1-1; D may be TRBD1 (5 bases). The CDR3 covers 15 residues. V shed 3 bases and J shed 3 bases, with 14 bases lying between them. Looked up from germline, CDR1 is MNHEY and CDR2 is SMNVEV (reference sequence). CDR3 amino acids: CASSLFAGWDTEAFF. The CDR3 DNA is TGTGCCAGCAGTTTGTTCGCAGGGTGGGACACTGAAGCTTTCTTT.

A single count supports this clone. The J gene is TRBJ1-4, the V gene TRBV9, with TRBD1 matching 8 bases. The CDR3 consists of 15 residues. Germline trimming cut 4 bases from V and 2 bases from J; bases unmatched to any gene: 4. Germline V lookup: CDR1 SGDLS, CDR2 YYNGEE. CDR3 region: CASSFQGATNEKLFF. DNA of the CDR3: TGTGCCAGCAGCTTTCAGGGGGCCACTAATGAAAAACTGTTTTTT.